The 20 T cell receptor beta chains reported below all come from one sample, sequenced in a study of blood T cell repertoires in COVID-19. Assay used: immunoSEQ multiplex PCR; TCRdb lists only in-frame clones, some missing. This sample has 95,000 to 150,000 clones, with over 60% found just once. The sample was peripheral blood. All receptors come from a woman of 80 years or more with acute or convalescent COVID-19.

This chain uses TRBV3-1 (or the pseudogene TRBV3-2) with TRBJ1-2; TRBD1 is a possible D gene (5 bases). The CDR3 has 14 residues. Germline V gives CDR1 LGHDT, CDR2 YNNKEL (reference sequence). V was clipped by 2 bases and J by 1 base, with 8 bases between them. The CDR3 region is CASSQTGGNYGYTF. CDR3 sequence (DNA): TGTGCCAGCAGCCAAACGGGGGGTAACTATGGCTACACCTTC.

The chain combines TRBV3-1 (or the pseudogene TRBV3-2) with TRBJ1-6, with 7 bases lining up with TRBD1. This CDR3 has 13 residues. The trim removed 4 bases at V and 15 bases at J, leaving 9 bases unmatched. The V gene's germline CDR1 is LGHDT and CDR2 YNNKEL (reference sequence). CDR3 sequence reads: CASSPLKQGRLHF. Here the CDR3 DNA reads TGTGCCAGCAGCCCCCTAAAACAGGGGCGCCTCCACTTT.

The V call is TRBV19, the J call TRBJ2-1; a possible D gene is TRBD1 (6 bases). Per germline, CDR1 LNHDA and CDR2 SQIVND (reference sequence). V was cut by 6 bases and J by 8 bases, with 23 bases left in between. The CDR3 totals 16 residues. CDR3 in amino acids: CASSPSGGQGNYEQFF. CDR3 bases: TGTGCCAGTAGCCCCTCCGGTGGGCAGGGGAACTATGAGCAGTTCTTC.

This chain links TRBV6-2 or TRBV6-3 with TRBJ2-2; 9 bases are a match to TRBD1. This CDR3 is 17 amino acids long. Germline assignment: CDR1 MNHEY and CDR2 SVGEGT. Unmatched junction bases numbered 7, after V lost 2 bases and J lost 3 bases. The CDR3 coding sequence is TGTGCCAGCAGTTACATAGGACAGGGGCCGGACACCGGGGAGCTGTTTTTT. Translated, it gives CASSYIGQGPDTGELFF.

The chain has TRBV5-5 and TRBJ1-1, with 8 bases fitting TRBD1. The CDR3 is made up of 14 amino acids. V lost 6 bases to trimming and J lost 2 bases; unmatched junction nucleotides: 6. The germline V gene encodes CDR1 SGHKS and CDR2 YYEKEE (reference sequence). CDR3: CASTPGQANTEAFF. CDR3 nucleotides: TGTGCCAGCACCCCGGGACAGGCAAACACTGAAGCTTTCTTT.

The chain couples TRBV19 to TRBJ1-5, with 10 bases fitting TRBD1. The CDR3 runs 14 residues. CDR1 LNHDA and CDR2 SQIVND come from the germline V gene (reference sequence). V shed 5 bases, J shed 7 bases, and the junction held 5 bases outside the gene matches. The CDR3 reads CASSPWTGGQPQHF. The CDR3 bases are TGTGCCAGTAGTCCATGGACAGGGGGACAGCCCCAGCATTTT. Based on the CDR3 plus reference TRBV19 and TRBJ1-5, the full variable domain is DGGITQSPKYLFRKEGQNVTLSCEQNLNHDAMYWYRQDPGQGLRLIYYSQIVNDFQKGDIAEGYSVSREKKESFPLTVTSAQKNPTAFYLCASSPWTGGQPQHFGDGTRLSIL.

This clone was counted a single time. The rearrangement uses TRBV19 and TRBJ2-7; 8 nucleotides align to TRBD1. The CDR3 covers 14 residues. CDR1 and CDR2 from the germline V gene are LNHDA and SQIVND (reference sequence). Trimming removed 5 bases from V and 0 bases from J; junction bases left unmatched: 3. The CDR3 DNA reads TGTGCCAGTAGTCCAGGGACAGGCTCCTACGAGCAGTACTTC. Protein: CASSPGTGSYEQYF.

The V call is TRBV11-3, the J call TRBJ2-1, with 9 bases matching TRBD2. Germline V gene sequence: CDR1 SGHNT, CDR2 YENEEA. This CDR3 has 19 amino acids. Germline trimming cut 1 base from V and 0 bases from J; bases unmatched to any gene: 10. CDR3 residues: CASSLGGIAGESSYNEQFF. The CDR3 coding sequence is TGTGCCAGCAGCTTAGGAGGGATAGCGGGGGAGAGCTCCTACAATGAGCAGTTCTTC.

This clone was counted a few times. This chain links TRBV2 with TRBJ1-1; D not resolved. The germline CDR1 and CDR2 sequences are SNHLY and FYNNEI. The CDR3 loop spans 14 amino acids. The V gene lost 5 bases and the J gene lost 0 bases, with 10 bases spanning the gap. Written as DNA, the CDR3 is TGTGCCAGCAGTTATGACTTCCTGAACACTGAAGCTTTCTTT. This translates into CASSYDFLNTEAFF.

The chain joins TRBV2 to TRBJ1-2; 8 bases map to TRBD1. Trimming cost V 6 bases and J 5 bases; bases outside gene matches: 2. The CDR3 consists of 12 residues. Germline CDR1 reads SNHLY; CDR2 reads FYNNEI. The CDR3: CASRDRGYGYTF. The CDR3 DNA is TGTGCCAGCAGAGACAGGGGTTATGGCTACACCTTC.

This sequence joins TRBV18 and TRBJ2-5; 14 nucleotides agree with TRBD2. Germline V gives CDR1 KGHSH, CDR2 LQKENI. This CDR3 spans 16 amino acids. Unmatched junction bases numbered 3, after V lost 4 bases and J lost 2 bases. CDR3 loop: CASSLGLAGDQETQYF. Written as DNA, the CDR3 is TGTGCCAGCTCACTGGGACTAGCGGGGGATCAAGAGACCCAGTACTTC. Based on the CDR3 plus reference TRBV18 and TRBJ2-5, the full variable domain is NAGVMQNPRHLVRRRGQEARLRCSPMKGHSHVYWYRQLPEEGLKFMVYLQKENIIDESGMPKERFSAEFPKEGPSILRIQQVVRGDSAAYFCASSLGLAGDQETQYFGPGTRLLVL.

The CDR3 DNA reads as TGTGCCAGTAGTATCCCCCTGAGCGATGGCTACACCTTC. Amino acids: CASSIPLSDGYTF. The genes are TRBV19 and TRBJ1-2; D is uncertain. Per germline, CDR1 LNHDA and CDR2 SQIVND (reference sequence). V shed 3 bases and J shed 6 bases, with 11 bases lying between them. The CDR3 is 13 amino acids. Based on the CDR3 plus reference TRBV19 and TRBJ1-2, the full variable domain is DGGITQSPKYLFRKEGQNVTLSCEQNLNHDAMYWYRQDPGQGLRLIYYSQIVNDFQKGDIAEGYSVSREKKESFPLTVTSAQKNPTAFYLCASSIPLSDGYTFGSGTRLTVV.

The chain couples TRBV4-1 to TRBJ2-2; 7 bases are a match to TRBD2. Germline V gene data show CDR1 as MGHRA and CDR2 as YSYEKL. The trim removed 1 base at V and 6 bases at J, leaving 11 bases unmatched. The CDR3 is made up of 17 amino acids. The CDR3 is CASSQVARGLAAGELFF. CDR3 nucleotides: TGCGCCAGCAGCCAAGTCGCCCGCGGGCTAGCGGCCGGGGAGCTGTTTTTT.

The genes are TRBV29-1 and TRBJ2-1; 13 nucleotides align to TRBD2. The length of the CDR3 is 13 residues. V was pared by 5 bases and J by 7 bases, with 2 bases of the junction left unmatched. CDR1 and CDR2 from the germline V gene are SQVTM and ANQGSEA. CDR3 nucleotides: TGCAGCGTTAGACTAGCGGGGGGTAATGAGCAGTTCTTC. This gives the protein CSVRLAGGNEQFF.

The chain carries TRBV29-1 and TRBJ1-4, with 8 bases aligning to TRBD1. This CDR3 contains 12 residues. V lost 7 bases to trimming and J lost 8 bases; unmatched junction nucleotides: 6. CDR1 is SQVTM, CDR2 ANQGSEA, per germline. The DNA of the CDR3 is TGCAGCGGCCGGACAGGGAGGGAAAAACTGTTTTTT. Translation gives CSGRTGREKLFF.

The V call is TRBV19, the J call TRBJ2-1, with D hard to call. This CDR3 region has 15 residues. Germline V gives CDR1 LNHDA, CDR2 SQIVND (reference sequence). Deletions cut 3 bases from V and 6 bases from J, with 15 bases between. CDR3 sequence (DNA): TGTGCCAGTAGTATTGCGACTCTCATCTCCAATGAGCAGTTCTTC. This sequence encodes CASSIATLISNEQFF.

This rearrangement joins TRBV24-1 to TRBJ2-3; 9 bases line up with TRBD1. The CDR3 totals 16 residues. V trimming: 5 bases; J trimming: 6 bases; junction bases outside the gene matches: 11. Looked up from germline, CDR1 is KGHDR and CDR2 is SFDVKD. The CDR3 protein is CATSADRGNVGDTQYF. The CDR3 nucleotides read TGTGCCACCAGTGCCGACAGGGGGAATGTGGGGGATACGCAGTATTTT.

The chain couples TRBV28 to TRBJ1-2; the D gene is possibly TRBD1 (6 bases). The CDR3 sequence is 14 residues long. V was cut by 7 bases and J by 7 bases, with 19 bases left in between. Germline values: CDR1 MDHEN, CDR2 SYDVKM. CDR3 loop: CASTTVGGGGGYTF. In DNA, the CDR3 is TGTGCCAGCACCACTGTCGGAGGGGGGGGTGGCTACACCTTC.

This clone was seen once. J is TRBJ2-7 and V is TRBV28, with TRBD1 matching over 12 bases. V trimming: 2 bases; J trimming: 3 bases; junction bases outside the gene matches: 2. Germline CDR1 is MDHEN and CDR2 is SYDVKM. The CDR3 runs 15 residues. The CDR3 sequence: CASSLGTGGLYEQYF. CDR3 nucleotide sequence: TGTGCCAGCAGTTTAGGGACAGGGGGCCTCTACGAGCAGTACTTC.

The genes are TRBV7-3 and TRBJ2-2; D is possibly TRBD1 (5 bases). V lost 2 bases and J lost 0, with 7 bases in between. This CDR3 has 15 residues. Germline lookup yields CDR1 SGHTA and CDR2 FQGTGA. CDR3 DNA: TGTGCCAGCAGCTTATTCAGGGCGAACACCGGGGAGCTGTTTTTT. As protein: CASSLFRANTGELFF.